Given below is one T cell receptor beta chain in context. Primed by a sample-barcoded 5' primer and a J-beta primer mix, a second PCR proceeded for about 7 to 12 cycles. TCRdb itself ran the 5' RACE reads through MiXCR, one entry per CDR3 protein. The sample lists over a million distinct CDR3 sequences, around 40% occurring once. Germline V gene data show CDR1 as MGHRA and CDR2 as YSYEKL. This CDR3 has 15 amino acids. V gave up 0 bases and J gave up 4 bases, with 12 bases separating them. This sample was included in a study of blood T cells in healthy people across ages. The TCR was taken from a woman between 18 and 30 years old in good health. The chain is built from TRBV4-1 and TRBJ1-1; perhaps TRBD1 as D (5 bases). The sample consisted of blood. CDR3 DNA: TGCGCCAGCAGCCAAGATGGGTGGGGGGGCACTGAAGCTTTCTTT. It specifies CASSQDGWGGTEAFF.